This entry is about one TCR beta chain. Method: immunoSEQ multiplex PCR; TCRdb's copy keeps in-frame clones and lacks some. The sample has 4,000 to 4,500 clones; 20% to 25% are singletons. This sample is part of a study of graft-versus-host responses after intestinal transplantation. Study-wide context: Recipients were all induced with anti-thymocyte globulin, then given tacrolimus and steroids for about three years.

The CDR3 consists of 11 residues. Germline CDR1 MNHNY, CDR2 SVGAGI (reference sequence). Trimming left V 5 bases short and J 9 bases short, with 10 bases between. The chain carries TRBV6-6 and TRBJ1-1; D remains unclear. Sequencing was performed on alloreactive CD4+ T cells from a mixed lymphocyte reaction culture, taken before transplantation. Specified subset: CFSE-low proliferating T cells sorted from roughly 6-day pre-transplant mixed lymphocyte reaction (GvH or HvG direction). The TCR was taken from a human patient who was an organ donor for intestinal transplantation. The CDR3 DNA follows: TGTGCCAGCAGTGAACCGAGCCAAGCTTTCTTT. Protein: CASSEPSQAFF.